Listed below are T cell receptor beta chains from one sample, sequenced in a study of post-analysis software for immune sequencing data. From the PCR reads, TCRdb called clonotypes with MiXCR, one entry per CDR3 protein. This table has approximately 660,000 distinct CDR3 sequences, approximately 59% appearing once. Source material: blood. Receptor source: a girl aged 2 to 10 with multiple sclerosis. Each CDR3 is given with its conserved first and last residue. Fields, in order: CDR3 protein, V gene, J gene.

CSASRLGQRIYNEQFF	TRBV20-1	TRBJ2-1
CASSPGGQGGQPQHF	TRBV12-3/TRBV12-4	TRBJ1-5
CASSFKDSPLHF	TRBV5-1	TRBJ1-6
CSARIGALATSGNQETQYF	TRBV20-1	TRBJ2-5
CASSSSNQETQYF	TRBV12-3/TRBV12-4	TRBJ2-5
CASSLQTDYGYTF	TRBV12-3/TRBV12-4	TRBJ1-2
CASSEEERGEGNNEQFF	TRBV25-1	TRBJ2-1
CASSKGLAGVGEQFF	TRBV19	TRBJ2-1
CASSFFGYGQPQHF	TRBV12-3/TRBV12-4	TRBJ1-5
CASSYGRGDTYEQFF	TRBV6-5	TRBJ2-1
CASSKSDRGVSEQFF	TRBV6-5	TRBJ2-1
CASSRQPPGTGGSGSEAFF	TRBV6-2/TRBV6-3	TRBJ1-1
CASSLHNEKLFF	TRBV7-2	TRBJ1-4
CASSQAWEGSNQPQHF	TRBV4-1	TRBJ1-5
CATSDSGQSTDTQYF	TRBV24-1	TRBJ2-3
CATSRGTSGGLQETQYF	TRBV15	TRBJ2-5
CASSRTPGLSEQYF	TRBV12-3/TRBV12-4	TRBJ2-7
CAIGRDPQETQYF	TRBV10-3	TRBJ2-5
CASSSHQETQYF	TRBV5-1	TRBJ2-5
CASSAPSRLYNEQFF	TRBV7-9	TRBJ2-1
CSVTPGLAVNNEQFF	TRBV29-1	TRBJ2-1
CASSLSGRNSPLHF	TRBV5-1	TRBJ1-6
CSAIWGLSGDGTQYF	TRBV20-1	NA
CASSHALGPLFNEQYF	TRBV14	TRBJ2-5
CASSGGVWGRSGYTF	TRBV7-2	TRBJ1-2
CASSQDTLNTEAFF	TRBV4-2	TRBJ1-1
CAISRGGGAEDTQYF	TRBV10-3	TRBJ2-3
CASSSSSGDEQFF	TRBV6-6	TRBJ2-1
CASEEVAGYNEQFF	TRBV7-9	TRBJ2-1
CSATPGTGVGGYTF	TRBV20-1	TRBJ1-2
CASSFSGRKGNYEQYF	TRBV7-9	TRBJ2-7
CSASELSGLAITDTQYF	TRBV20-1	TRBJ2-3
CASSDGTAKNIQYF	TRBV2	TRBJ2-4
CASSLWSGVRDTQYF	TRBV5-6	TRBJ2-3
CAIRAQETQYF	TRBV10-3	TRBJ2-5
CAGSYLVGNEQFF	TRBV6-6	TRBJ2-1
CATSRDLAKNIQYF	TRBV15	TRBJ2-4
CASSPGGSVYNEQFF	TRBV12-3/TRBV12-4	TRBJ2-1
CASSVGSPTDTQYF	TRBV9	TRBJ2-3
CASSPRQGQGYNEQFF	TRBV18	TRBJ2-1
CASSQTSRETQYF	TRBV12-3/TRBV12-4	TRBJ2-5
CASSQDPASYEQYF	TRBV14	TRBJ2-7
CATSDLRDRGYGYTF	TRBV24-1	TRBJ1-2
CASSPAAGYNEQFF	TRBV18	TRBJ2-1
CSARGGMNGADQETQYF	TRBV20-1	TRBJ2-5
CASSKGAHGYTF	TRBV6-6	TRBJ1-2
CAIRRDRGDYGYTF	TRBV10-3	TRBJ1-2
CASSLTSPGDGYTF	TRBV3-1	TRBJ1-2
CASRAGAPEAFF	TRBV12-3/TRBV12-4	TRBJ1-1
CASSQDQGGEQFF	TRBV4-1	TRBJ2-1
CASSASAGGSTDTQYF	TRBV5-1	TRBJ2-3
CASSQEVTGQYNEQFF	TRBV4-1	TRBJ2-1
CASSSGSGQPQHF	TRBV12-3/TRBV12-4	TRBJ1-5
CASSFLPGLSSSYKEQFF	TRBV7-9	TRBJ2-1
CASSQKEDGSYNEQFF	TRBV4-2	TRBJ2-1